The 5 T cell receptor beta chains listed next were all sequenced from one sample in a study of siplizumab effects on memory and regulatory T cells. The assay was immunoSEQ multiplex PCR, and TCRdb's table has in-frame clones only and misses some. Among 99,000 or so clones, 85% to 95% were seen once, and the ten largest hold approximately 1.4%. Material: non-Treg CD4+ T cells sorted from blood. The receptors derive from a human donor in good health.

The chain uses TRBV7-2 and TRBJ1-1, with D unresolved. The CDR3 sequence is 14 residues long. Germline values: CDR1 SGHTA, CDR2 FQGNSA. The V and J ends lost 2 bases and 2 bases respectively, with 9 bases between them. CDR3 residues: CASSLFAGNTEAFF. The CDR3 DNA is TGTGCCAGCAGCTTATTTGCGGGAAACACTGAAGCTTTCTTT. Variable domain in full (rest from reference TRBV7-2 and TRBJ1-1): GAGVSQSPSNKVTEKGKDVELRCDPISGHTALYWYRQSLGQGLEFLIYFQGNSAPDKSGLPSDRFSAERTGGSVSTLTIQRTQQEDSAVYLCASSLFAGNTEAFFGQGTRLTVV.

This clone came up once. The V gene is TRBV6-4, the J gene TRBJ2-2, with D perhaps being TRBD1 or TRBD2 (5 bases each). Germline values: CDR1 MRHNA, CDR2 SNTAGT. The ends were cut back, 7 bases at V and 1 base at J, with 13 bases in the middle. The CDR3 has 15 residues. CDR3 amino acids: CASKPGPWNTGELFF. In nucleotides, the CDR3 is TGTGCCAGCAAACCGGGACCGTGGAACACCGGGGAGCTGTTTTTT.

This clone was found a few times. The chain recombines TRBV28 with TRBJ1-1, with D perhaps TRBD1 (5 bases). Germline V CDR1 and CDR2: MDHEN, SYDVKM. With 1 base removed from V and 1 base from J, the gap between germline ends came to 10 bases. This CDR3 region has 15 residues. CDR3 protein: CASSLFGARNTEAFF. CDR3 nucleotide sequence: TGTGCCAGCAGTTTATTCGGGGCCAGGAACACTGAAGCTTTCTTT. Variable domain in full (rest from reference TRBV28 and TRBJ1-1): DVKVTQSSRYLVKRTGEKVFLECVQDMDHENMFWYRQDPGLGLRLIYFSYDVKMKEKGDIPEGYSVSREKKERFSLILESASTNQTSMYLCASSLFGARNTEAFFGQGTRLTVV.

The chain employs TRBV7-6 and TRBJ2-4, with 7 positions matching TRBD1. The CDR3 is 14 residues long. CDR1 is SGHVS and CDR2 is FNYEAQ in the germline V gene. Unmatched junction bases numbered 7, after V lost 4 bases and J lost 7 bases. CDR3 in amino acids: CASSSPDRDNIQYF. DNA for the CDR3: TGTGCCAGCAGCTCCCCAGACAGGGATAACATTCAGTACTTC.

The chain carries TRBV18 and TRBJ1-3; D may be TRBD1 (5 bases). Germline V gene data show CDR1 as KGHSH and CDR2 as LQKENI. CDR3 length equals 16 residues. V gave up 5 bases and J gave up 0 bases, with 14 bases separating them. The CDR3 reads CASSGTPSSSGNTIYF. The CDR3 DNA reads TGTGCCAGCTCAGGGACCCCTTCCAGCTCTGGAAACACCATATATTTT.